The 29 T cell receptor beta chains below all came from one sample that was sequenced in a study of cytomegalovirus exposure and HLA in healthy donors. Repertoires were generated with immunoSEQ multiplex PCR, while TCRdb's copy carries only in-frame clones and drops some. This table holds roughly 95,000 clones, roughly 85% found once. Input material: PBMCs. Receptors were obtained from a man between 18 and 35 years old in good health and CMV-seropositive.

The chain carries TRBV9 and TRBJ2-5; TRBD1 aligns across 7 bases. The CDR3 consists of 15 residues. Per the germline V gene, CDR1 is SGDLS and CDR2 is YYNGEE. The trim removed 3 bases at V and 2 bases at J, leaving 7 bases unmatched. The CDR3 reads CASSGSTGKQETQYF. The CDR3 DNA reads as TGTGCCAGCAGCGGCTCGACAGGGAAGCAAGAGACCCAGTACTTC.

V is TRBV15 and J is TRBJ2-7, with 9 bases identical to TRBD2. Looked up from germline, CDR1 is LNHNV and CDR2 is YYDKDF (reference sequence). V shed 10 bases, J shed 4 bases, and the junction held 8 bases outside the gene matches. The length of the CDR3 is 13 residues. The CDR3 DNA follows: TGTGCCATCCCGACTAGCGGAAGTTACGAGCAGTACTTC. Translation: CAIPTSGSYEQYF.

CDR3 bases: TGTGCCAGCAGTGAAGGTCCTAAACTACTAGGCTACTATGGGGTC. It is translated as CASSEGPKLLGYYGV. This chain links TRBV6-1 with TRBJ2-7, with TRBD2 as a possible D gene (5 bases). CDR3 length: 15 residues. Germline assignment: CDR1 MNHNS and CDR2 SASEGT.

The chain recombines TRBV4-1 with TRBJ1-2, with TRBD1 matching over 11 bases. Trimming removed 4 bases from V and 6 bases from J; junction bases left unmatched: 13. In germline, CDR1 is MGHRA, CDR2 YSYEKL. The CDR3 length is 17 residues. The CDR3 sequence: CASSPTRVGTGGNGYTF. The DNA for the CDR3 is TGCGCCAGCAGCCCGACTCGTGTGGGGACAGGGGGGAATGGCTACACCTTC.

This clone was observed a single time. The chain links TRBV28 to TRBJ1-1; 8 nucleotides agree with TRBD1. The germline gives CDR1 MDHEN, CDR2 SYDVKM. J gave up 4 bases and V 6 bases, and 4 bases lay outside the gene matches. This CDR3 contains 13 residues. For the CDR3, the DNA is TGTGCCAGCAGAACTACAGGGGGCACTGAAGCTTTCTTT. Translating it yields CASRTTGGTEAFF.

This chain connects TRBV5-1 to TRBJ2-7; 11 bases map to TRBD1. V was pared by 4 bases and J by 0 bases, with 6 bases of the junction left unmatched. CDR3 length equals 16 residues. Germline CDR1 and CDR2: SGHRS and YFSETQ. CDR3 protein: CASSPDRGQLSYEQYF. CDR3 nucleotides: TGCGCCAGCAGCCCGGACAGGGGGCAGCTCTCCTACGAGCAGTACTTC.

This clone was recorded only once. CDR3 DNA: TGTGCCAGCAGTGACCTGCCCTTTAGCTCCTACGAGCAGTACTTC. Translating gives CASSDLPFSSYEQYF. This chain joins TRBV6-1 and TRBJ2-7; D is uncertain. The ends were cut back, 3 bases at V and 0 bases at J, with 12 bases in the middle. The CDR3 totals 15 residues. CDR1 MNHNS and CDR2 SASEGT come from the germline V gene.

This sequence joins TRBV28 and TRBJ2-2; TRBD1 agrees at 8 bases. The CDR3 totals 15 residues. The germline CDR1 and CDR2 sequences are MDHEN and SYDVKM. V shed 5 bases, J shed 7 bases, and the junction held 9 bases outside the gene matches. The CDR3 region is CASSPTGGPHGELFF. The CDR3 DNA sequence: TGTGCCAGCAGTCCCACAGGGGGGCCGCACGGGGAGCTGTTTTTT.

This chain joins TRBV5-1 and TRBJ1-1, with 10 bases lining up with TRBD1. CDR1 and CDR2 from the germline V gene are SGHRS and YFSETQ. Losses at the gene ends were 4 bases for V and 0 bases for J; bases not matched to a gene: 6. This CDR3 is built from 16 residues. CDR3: CASSPGQGRMNTEAFF. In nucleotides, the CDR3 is TGCGCCAGCAGCCCGGGACAGGGGAGAATGAACACTGAAGCTTTCTTT.

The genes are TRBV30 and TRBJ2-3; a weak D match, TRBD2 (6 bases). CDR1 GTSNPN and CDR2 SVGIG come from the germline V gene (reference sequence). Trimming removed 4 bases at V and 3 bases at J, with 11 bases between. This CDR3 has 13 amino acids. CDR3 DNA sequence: TGTGCCTGGACGTGGGGGAGGACAGATACGCAGTATTTT. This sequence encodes CAWTWGRTDTQYF. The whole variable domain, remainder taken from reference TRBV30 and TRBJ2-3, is SQTIHQWPATLVQPVGSPLSLECTVEGTSNPNLYWYRQAAGRGLQLLFYSVGIGQISSEVPQNLSASRPQDRQFILSSKKLLLSDSGFYLCAWTWGRTDTQYFGPGTRLTVL.

DNA for the CDR3: TGTGCCAGCAGCGGGGGACGGCTGGAAGAGACCCAGTACTTC. Translating gives CASSGGRLEETQYF. The chain combines TRBV2 with TRBJ2-5; maybe TRBD2 (6 bases). CDR3 length: 14 amino acids. V was shortened by 6 bases and J by 3 bases, with 14 bases between the two germline ends. The germline V gene encodes CDR1 SNHLY and CDR2 FYNNEI.

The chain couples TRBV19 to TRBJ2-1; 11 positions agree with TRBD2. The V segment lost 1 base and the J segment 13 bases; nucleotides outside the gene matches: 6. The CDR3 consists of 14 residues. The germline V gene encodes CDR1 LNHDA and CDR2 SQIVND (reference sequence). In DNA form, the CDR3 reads TGTGCCAGTAGTATAGTTACTAGCGGGAGACAACAGTTCTTC. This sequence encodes CASSIVTSGRQQFF.

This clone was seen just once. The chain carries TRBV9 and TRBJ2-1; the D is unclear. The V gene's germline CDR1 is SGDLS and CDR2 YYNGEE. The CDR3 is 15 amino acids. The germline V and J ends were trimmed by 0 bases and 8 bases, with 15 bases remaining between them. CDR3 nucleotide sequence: TGTGCCAGCAGCGTAGACGGCCACCCCGCGGATGAGCAGTTCTTC. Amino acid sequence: CASSVDGHPADEQFF.

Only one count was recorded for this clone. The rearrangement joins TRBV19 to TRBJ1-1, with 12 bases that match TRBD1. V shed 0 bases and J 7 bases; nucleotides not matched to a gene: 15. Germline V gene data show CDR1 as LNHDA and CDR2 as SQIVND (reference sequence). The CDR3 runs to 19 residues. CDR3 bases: TGTGCCAGTAGTATAGATCAAGGGGGGACAGGGGGCGCGAAGGGTGAAGCTTTCTTT. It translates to CASSIDQGGTGGAKGEAFF.

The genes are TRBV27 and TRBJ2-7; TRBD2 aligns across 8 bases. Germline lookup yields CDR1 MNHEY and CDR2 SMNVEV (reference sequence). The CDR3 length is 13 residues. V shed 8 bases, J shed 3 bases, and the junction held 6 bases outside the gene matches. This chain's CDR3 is CASGRTSSYEQYF. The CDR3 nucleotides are TGTGCCAGCGGGAGGACTAGCAGCTACGAGCAGTACTTC.

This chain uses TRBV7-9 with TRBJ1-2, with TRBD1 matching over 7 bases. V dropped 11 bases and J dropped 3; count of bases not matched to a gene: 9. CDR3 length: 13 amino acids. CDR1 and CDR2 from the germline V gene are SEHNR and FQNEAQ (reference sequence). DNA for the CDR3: TGTGCCGGGCAGACAGGGCTGGACTATGGCTACACCTTC. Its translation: CAGQTGLDYGYTF.

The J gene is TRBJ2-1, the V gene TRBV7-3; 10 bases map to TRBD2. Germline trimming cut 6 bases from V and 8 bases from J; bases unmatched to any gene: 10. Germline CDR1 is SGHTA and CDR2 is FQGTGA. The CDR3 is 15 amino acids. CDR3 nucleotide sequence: TGTGCCAGCAGTCAAAGCGGGAGGGCCGGGGATGAGCAGTTCTTC. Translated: CASSQSGRAGDEQFF.

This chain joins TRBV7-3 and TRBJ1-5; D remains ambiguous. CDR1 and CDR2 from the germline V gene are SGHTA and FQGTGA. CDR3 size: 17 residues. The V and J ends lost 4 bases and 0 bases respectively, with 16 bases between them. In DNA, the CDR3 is TGTGCCAGCAGCTCTTCTAGAGACGGTCCTAGCAATCAGCCCCAGCATTTT. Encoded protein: CASSSSRDGPSNQPQHF.

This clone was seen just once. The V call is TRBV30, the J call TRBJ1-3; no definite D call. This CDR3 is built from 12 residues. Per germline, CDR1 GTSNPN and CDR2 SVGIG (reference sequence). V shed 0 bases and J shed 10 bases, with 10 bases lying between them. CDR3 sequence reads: CAWSVTSGTIYF. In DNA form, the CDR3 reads TGTGCCTGGAGTGTTACCTCAGGTACCATATATTTT.

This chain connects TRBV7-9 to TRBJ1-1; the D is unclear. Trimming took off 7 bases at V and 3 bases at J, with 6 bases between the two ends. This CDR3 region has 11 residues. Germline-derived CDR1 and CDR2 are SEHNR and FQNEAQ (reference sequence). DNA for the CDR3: TGTGCCAGCAAGAGGGACACTGAAGCTTTCTTT. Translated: CASKRDTEAFF.

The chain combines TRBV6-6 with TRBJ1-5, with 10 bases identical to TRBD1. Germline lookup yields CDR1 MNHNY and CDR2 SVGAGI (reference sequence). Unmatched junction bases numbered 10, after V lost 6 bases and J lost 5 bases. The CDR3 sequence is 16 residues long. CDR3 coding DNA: TGTGCCAGCAGCCCTAGGGGGGACAGGGGCGATCAGCCCCAGCATTTT. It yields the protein CASSPRGDRGDQPQHF.

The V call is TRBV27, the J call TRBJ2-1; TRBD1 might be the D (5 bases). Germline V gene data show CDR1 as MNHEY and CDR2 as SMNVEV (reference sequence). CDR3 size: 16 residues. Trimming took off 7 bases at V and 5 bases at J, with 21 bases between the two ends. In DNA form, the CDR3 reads TGTGCCAGCACCCCCCTCCCCCAGGGTGATAACAATGAGCAGTTCTTC. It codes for CASTPLPQGDNNEQFF.

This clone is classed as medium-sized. The CDR3 DNA reads TGTGCCAGCAGTGGGACTAGCGGGAGCACCGGGGAGCTGTTTTTT. Translation gives CASSGTSGSTGELFF. This chain links TRBV6-4 with TRBJ2-2, with 13 bases that match TRBD2. The CDR3 covers 15 residues. Trimming cost V 4 bases and J 4 bases; bases outside gene matches: 0. Germline CDR1 is MRHNA and CDR2 is SNTAGT.

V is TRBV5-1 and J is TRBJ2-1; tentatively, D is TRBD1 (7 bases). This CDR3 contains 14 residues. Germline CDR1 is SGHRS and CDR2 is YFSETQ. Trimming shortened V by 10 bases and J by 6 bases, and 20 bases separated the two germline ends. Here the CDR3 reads CAVRAGQTANEQFF. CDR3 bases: TGCGCCGTCCGGGCGGGACAGACGGCCAATGAGCAGTTCTTC.

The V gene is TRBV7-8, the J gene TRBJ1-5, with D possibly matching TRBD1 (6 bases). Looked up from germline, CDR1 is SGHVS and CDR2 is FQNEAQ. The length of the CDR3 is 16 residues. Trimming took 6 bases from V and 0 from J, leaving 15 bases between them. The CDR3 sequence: CASSQQGPYSNQPQHF. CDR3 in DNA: TGTGCCAGCAGTCAACAGGGACCTTATAGCAATCAGCCCCAGCATTTT. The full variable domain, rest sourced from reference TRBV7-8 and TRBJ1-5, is GAGVSQSPRYKVAKRGQDVALRCDPISGHVSLFWYQQALGQGPEFLTYFQNEAQLDKSGLPSDRFFAERPEGSVSTLKIQRTQQEDSAVYLCASSQQGPYSNQPQHFGDGTRLSIL.

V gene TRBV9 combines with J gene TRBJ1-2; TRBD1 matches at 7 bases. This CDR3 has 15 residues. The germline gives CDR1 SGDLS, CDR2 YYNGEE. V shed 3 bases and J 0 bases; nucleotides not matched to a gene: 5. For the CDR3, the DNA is TGTGCCAGCAGCGCCCAGGGGACAGCTAACTATGGCTACACCTTC. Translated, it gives CASSAQGTANYGYTF.

The CDR3 DNA follows: TGTGCCAGCAGCTTGCTCGGACAGGGGGGGTATACTAATGAAAAACTGTTTTTT. Translating gives CASSLLGQGGYTNEKLFF. This sequence joins TRBV5-6 and TRBJ1-4, with 10 positions matching TRBD1. Germline-derived CDR1 and CDR2 are SGHDT and YYEEEE. This CDR3 spans 18 amino acids. Germline trimming cut 1 base from V and 2 bases from J; bases unmatched to any gene: 8. The whole variable domain, filled in from reference TRBV5-6 and TRBJ1-4, reads DAGVTQSPTHLIKTRGQQVTLRCSPKSGHDTVSWYQQALGQGPQFIFQYYEEEERQRGNFPDRFSGHQFPNYSSELNVNALLLGDSALYLCASSLLGQGGYTNEKLFFGSGTQLSVL.

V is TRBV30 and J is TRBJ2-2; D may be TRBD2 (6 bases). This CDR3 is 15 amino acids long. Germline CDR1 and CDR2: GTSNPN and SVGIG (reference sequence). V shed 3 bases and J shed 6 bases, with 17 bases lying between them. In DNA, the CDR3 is TGTGCCTGGAGGGAGGGGCCAAATTTGGCCGGGGAGCTGTTTTTT. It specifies CAWREGPNLAGELFF.

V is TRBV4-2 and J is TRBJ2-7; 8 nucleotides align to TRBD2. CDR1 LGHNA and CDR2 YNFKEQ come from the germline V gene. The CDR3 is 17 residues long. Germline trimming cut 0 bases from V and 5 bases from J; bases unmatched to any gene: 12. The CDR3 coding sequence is TGTGCCAGCAGCCAAGAGAGCCAGGGCAGCGGGAGTCACGAGCAGTACTTC. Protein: CASSQESQGSGSHEQYF.